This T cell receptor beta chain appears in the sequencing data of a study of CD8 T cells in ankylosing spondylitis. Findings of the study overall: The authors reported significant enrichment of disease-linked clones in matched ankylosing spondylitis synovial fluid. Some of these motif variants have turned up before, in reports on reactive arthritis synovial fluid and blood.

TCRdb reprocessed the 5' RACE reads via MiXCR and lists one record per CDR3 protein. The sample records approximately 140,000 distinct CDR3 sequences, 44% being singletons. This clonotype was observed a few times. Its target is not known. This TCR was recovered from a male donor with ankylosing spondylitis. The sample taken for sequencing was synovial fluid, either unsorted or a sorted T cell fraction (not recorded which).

CDR3 sequence (DNA): TGTGCCAGCAGCTTAGAGACAGCTAATGCCGGACTAGCGAACGTAAGCTCCTACAATGAGCAGTTCTTC. Its protein is CASSLETANAGLANVSSYNEQFF. The V and J genes are TRBV11-2 and TRBJ2-1; 9 positions match TRBD2. CDR1 is SGHAT and CDR2 is FQNNGV in the germline V gene. This CDR3 spans 23 amino acids. J gave up 0 bases and V 0 bases, and 21 bases lay outside the gene matches.